Listed here are 12 T cell receptor beta chains from one sample, sequenced in a study of blood T cells in healthy people across ages. Next came a second PCR, run for roughly 6 to 11 cycles, which used a sample-barcoded 5' primer along with a J-beta primer mix. TCRdb fed the 5' RACE reads into MiXCR, producing one record per CDR3 protein. The sample comprises around 620,000 distinct CDR3 sequences, roughly 28% of which are singletons, and around 20% rests with the top ten. The source material was blood. The receptors here all came from a woman between 65 and 79 years old in good health.

V and J are TRBV29-1 and TRBJ1-1; D remains unclear. V dropped 7 bases and J dropped 1 base, with 16 bases sitting between them. Germline CDR1 SQVTM, CDR2 ANQGSEA. This CDR3 comprises 14 residues. The CDR3 loop is CSAHHEPANTEAFF. The CDR3 DNA follows: TGCAGCGCCCATCACGAACCAGCGAACACTGAAGCTTTCTTT.

This clonotype came up a few times. This chain uses TRBV5-1 with TRBJ1-4; no firm D call. V lost 2 bases to trimming and J lost 5 bases, with 13 bases between them. The CDR3 sequence is 15 residues long. CDR1 is SGHRS, CDR2 YFSETQ, per germline. The CDR3 spells CASSFGLRGNEKLFF. CDR3 nucleotides: TGCGCCAGCAGCTTTGGGCTCCGGGGAAATGAAAAACTGTTTTTT.

The rearrangement uses TRBV29-1 and TRBJ2-3; no clear D. Germline CDR1 reads SQVTM; CDR2 reads ANQGSEA. The CDR3 length is 12 residues. V was cut by 4 bases and J by 3 bases, with 8 bases left in between. The DNA of the CDR3 is TGCAGCGTTGGTCGCAGTACAGATACGCAGTATTTT. This encodes CSVGRSTDTQYF.

This clonotype was seen a handful of times. The chain's CDR3 is CSARAAGRGDTQYF. CDR3 DNA sequence: TGCAGTGCTAGAGCGGCGGGGCGCGGAGATACGCAGTATTTT. The rearrangement uses TRBV20-1 and TRBJ2-3; D possibly corresponds to TRBD2 (6 bases). The CDR3 runs to 14 residues. V was cut by 1 base and J by 5 bases, with 13 bases left in between. Germline V gives CDR1 DFQATT, CDR2 SNEGSKA (reference sequence).

This clonotype has just a few counts. The chain couples TRBV11-2 to TRBJ2-2; TRBD2 matches at 10 bases. Germline CDR1 and CDR2: SGHAT and FQNNGV. The CDR3 has 20 amino acids. V trimming: 5 bases; J trimming: 3 bases; junction bases outside the gene matches: 18. CDR3 amino acids: CASSPARDLAGEGDTGELFF. Here the CDR3 DNA reads TGTGCCAGCAGCCCCGCTAGGGACCTAGCGGGAGAGGGGGACACCGGGGAGCTGTTTTTT.

To note about this clonotype: One junction end does not reproduce the germline sequence, and a read error may be involved. The genes are TRBV5-1 and TRBJ2-5; D gene uncertain. This CDR3 region has 11 residues. Germline-derived CDR1 and CDR2 are SGHRS and YFSETQ. The CDR3 reads CASSLGSFPFF. The CDR3 DNA reads TGCGCCAGCAGCTTGGGTAGCTTCCCGTTCTTC.

The chain has TRBV2 and TRBJ2-6; D not certain. V dropped 8 bases and J dropped 2 bases, with 7 bases sitting between them. The CDR3 totals 13 residues. CDR1 is SNHLY and CDR2 is FYNNEI in the germline V gene. The CDR3 sequence is CASADPGANVLTF. CDR3 in DNA: TGTGCCAGCGCCGACCCTGGGGCCAACGTCCTGACTTTC.

This CDR3 is CSARGPSTDTQYF. DNA for the CDR3: TGCAGTGCTAGGGGTCCTAGCACAGATACGCAGTATTTT. This chain uses TRBV20-1 with TRBJ2-3; D gene unclear. This CDR3 contains 13 residues. The V gene's germline CDR1 is DFQATT and CDR2 SNEGSKA (reference sequence). Deletions cut 3 bases from V and 0 bases from J, with 7 bases between.

A word on this clonotype: One junction end disagrees with the germline gene, perhaps due to a read error. The gene calls are TRBV18 and TRBJ2-5, with TRBD2 as a possible D gene (6 bases). CDR3 length equals 15 residues. In germline, CDR1 is KGHSH, CDR2 LQKENI. The chain's CDR3 is CASPPSLASQETQYF. The DNA of the CDR3 is TGTGCCAGCCCACCCTCGCTAGCGTCCCAAGAGACCCAGTACTTC.

This clonotype was seen ten or more times. The chain joins TRBV5-5 to TRBJ2-1, with D tentatively TRBD1 (5 bases). V lost 4 bases, J lost 5 bases, and 13 bases lay in between. The CDR3 length is 14 residues. Germline loops: CDR1 SGHKS, CDR2 YYEKEE (reference sequence). The CDR3 protein is CASSQSPGNNEQFF. The CDR3 nucleotides are TGTGCCAGCAGCCAGAGTCCAGGGAACAATGAGCAGTTCTTC. Full variable domain (remainder filled in from reference TRBV5-5 and TRBJ2-1): DAGVTQSPTHLIKTRGQQVTLRCSPISGHKSVSWYQQVLGQGPQFIFQYYEKEERGRGNFPDRFSARQFPNYSSELNVNALLLGDSALYLCASSQSPGNNEQFFGPGTRLTVL.

This chain connects TRBV3-1 to TRBJ1-2; 11 positions agree with TRBD1. CDR1 and CDR2 from the germline V gene are LGHDT and YNNKEL (reference sequence). The V segment lost 4 bases and the J segment 7 bases; nucleotides outside the gene matches: 2. This CDR3 has 13 amino acids. The CDR3 DNA is TGTGCCAGCAGCCTCGGGACAGGGGGTGGCTACACCTTC. Its translation is CASSLGTGGGYTF.

Comment on this clonotype: The junction does not match germline at one end; this may be a read error. This chain links TRBV6-5 with TRBJ1-5; the D gene is possibly TRBD1 (5 bases). This CDR3 has 15 amino acids. In germline, CDR1 is MNHEY, CDR2 SVGAGI. The CDR3 here is CASSPQGNGNRPRHF. The CDR3 nucleotides are TGTGCCAGCAGCCCCCAGGGAAACGGCAATCGGCCCCGGCATTTT.